These T cell receptor beta chains were read from a single sample in a study of blood T cell repertoires in COVID-19. Libraries were prepared by immunoSEQ multiplex PCR; TCRdb keeps only in-frame clonotypes and omits some of them. The sample has about 44,000 clones; 84% are singletons. Sequencing input: peripheral blood. The receptors shown here come from a human donor in a cohort sampled during active COVID-19. Each CDR3 is given with its conserved first and last residue. Fields, in order: J gene, V gene, D gene, clone size, CDR3 protein, CDR3 DNA. D genes are given only for firm matches. Not all rows give a size; the values are once, few, many and, for expanded clones, a class.

TRBJ2-5	TRBV5-6	.	.	CASSLAAGSGTQYF	TGTGCCAGCAGCTTGGCGGCAGGGTCGGGGACCCAGTACTTC
TRBJ2-2	TRBV19	.	many	CASSTDYTGELFF	TGTGCCAGTAGTACAGACTACACCGGGGAGCTGTTTTTT
TRBJ2-5	TRBV12-3/TRBV12-4	.	.	CASSQQETQYF	TGTGCCAGCAGCCAACAAGAGACCCAGTACTTC
TRBJ2-3	TRBV28	.	.	CASSSTAGASDTQYF	TGTGCCAGCAGTTCCACTGCTGGGGCTTCAGATACGCAGTATTTT
TRBJ2-1	TRBV7-9	.	.	CASSPRWQGAYNEQFF	TGTGCCAGCAGCCCCCGATGGCAGGGCGCGTACAATGAGCAGTTCTTC
TRBJ2-1	TRBV28	TRBD2	.	CASSGTGGGYNEQFF	TGTGCCAGCAGTGGTACTGGCGGGGGTTACAATGAGCAGTTCTTC
TRBJ1-6	TRBV18	.	few	CASSLEGTSDSPLHF	TGTGCCAGCTCACTGGAAGGGACATCCGATTCACCCCTCCACTTT
TRBJ1-4	TRBV6-2/TRBV6-3	TRBD1	once	CASSAPGQSNEKLFF	TGTGCCAGCAGTGCACCGGGACAGTCTAATGAAAAACTGTTTTTT
TRBJ1-6	TRBV27	.	.	CASSLAAGASPLHF	TGTGCCAGCAGTTTAGCGGCAGGGGCTTCACCCCTCCACTTT
TRBJ2-2	TRBV9	TRBD2	.	CASSAFRVAGAGELFF	TGTGCCAGCAGCGCTTTTAGGGTGGCGGGGGCCGGGGAGCTGTTTTTT
TRBJ2-1	TRBV28	.	.	CASSFQGQYNNEQFF	TGTGCCAGCAGTTTTCAAGGACAATACAACAATGAGCAGTTCTTC
TRBJ1-2	TRBV3-1/TRBV3-2	.	.	CASSQAAGDYGYTF	TGTGCCAGCAGCCAAGCGGCAGGGGACTATGGCTACACCTTC
TRBJ1-1	TRBV19	.	.	CASRPGNTEAFF	TGTGCCAGTAGGCCGGGAAACACTGAAGCTTTCTTT
TRBJ2-2	TRBV7-2	TRBD2	.	CASSPWTSLNTGELFF	TGTGCCAGCAGCCCTTGGACTAGCCTGAACACCGGGGAGCTGTTTTTT
TRBJ2-7	TRBV14	.	.	CASSQDSVLGSQHF	TGTGCCAGCAGCCAAGATTCCGTGTTGGGGAGTCAGCACTTC
TRBJ1-1	TRBV11-1	.	.	CASSLRGALHTEAFF	TGTGCCAGCAGCTTGCGGGGGGCGCTTCATACTGAAGCTTTCTTT